This entry is about one TCR beta chain. The antigen it binds to is not known. No base quality values were provided; no much bigger clone lies one nucleotide off. The data belong to a study of shared clonotypes between healthy human individuals (dated by TCRdb to 2018 to 2020). Concerning the study at large: Two women and a few men aged 18 to 49 years were included in the cohort. For each donor, three plates each were used for CD4 naive and CD4 memory, two plates were used for CD8 naive, and one plate was used for CD8 memory. To estimate repertoire size and how much clonotype sharing occurs between individuals, the study deeply sequenced the blood TCR repertoires of several healthy adults. To increase sequencing depth and limit assay-specific biases, TCR repertoire library preparation and sequencing were carried out by different laboratories using diverse techniques. Per donor, leukapheresis produced somewhere between about 0.85 and 10 billion PBMCs.

The CDR3, cysteine through phenylalanine, is 14 amino acids long. Here the CDR3 DNA is all that survives: 42 bases in frame from base 1. The donors were healthy, HIV-negative adults with no recently reported acute infections or vaccinations. Every donor was a Caucasian adult residing in Nashville, Tennessee, USA. CD4+ T cells were enriched by magnetic negative selection, after which naive cells were positively selected on CD45RA and the negative fraction was taken as the memory subset. After blood collection by leukapheresis, PBMCs were isolated using Ficoll-Histopaque density gradient centrifugation and then cryopreserved in the vapor phase of liquid nitrogen. Analytical flow cytometry was used to check the purity and quantity of each magnetically sorted T cell population. Genomic DNA was isolated from each sorted fraction and quantified by UV absorbance on a Nanodrop 2000c. Using the deep immunoSEQ assay, multiplex PCR amplified TCR CDR3 regions from genomic DNA. Extracted genomic DNA from each cell subset was spread evenly across all wells of several immunoSEQ 96-well plates, with each plate serving as a replicate. For sorted subsets, each replicate PCR was loaded with roughly 190 ng genomic DNA, equivalent to 32,000 or so T cell genomes. Purified libraries were measured with a Qubit 3.0 fluorometer, size-checked on a Bioanalyzer 2100, and measured again with the KAPA Library Quantification kit. A separate single-read 150-cycle Illumina NextSeq 550 flow cell was used to sequence each immunoSEQ 96-well plate. In the source study's methods: Because the immunoSEQ output held only junctional sequences and lacked quality scores, the filtering could not match the filtering applied to full-length reads. To assign V/J genes and CDR3, sequences were annotated using PyIR, a Python wrapper for IgBLAST v1.9, with IMGT germline references. Reads were filtered out if the reads had weak V/J assignments (E-value above 1e-6), no CDR3, stop codons, out-of-frame junctions, or ambiguous translated residues. V3J clonotypes were defined as sequences sharing the same inferred V gene, J gene, and CDR3 amino acid sequence. Percentage overlap between repertoires was computed as shared unique clonotypes divided by the size of the smaller repertoire. RTK rarefaction, the Chao1 estimator, and Recon v2.1 estimates of unobserved clonotypes were used to assess repertoire richness. OLGA was used to compute generation probabilities for all TCRbeta clonotypes that the gDNA method yielded from a handful of donors. Imported from immuneACCESS, the table was reduced by TCRdb to in-frame sequences with V and J called. These copies leave out some clones; in studies compared against another copy, an unresolved V gene accounts for under half, and the cause of the remainder is not known. The V and J calls and clone size come from that table; D and trimming were worked out from the DNA. Present in this sample are about 2,500,000 clones, around 94% of which were seen just once. In total, the top ten clones hold 0.11% to 0.15% of the sample.

Study-wide conclusions, independent of this receptor: Higher generation probabilities were observed for clonotypes shared by all four sorted-subset donors than for non-shared clonotypes. Because the study included a small number of donors, the genetic and exposure-history diversity represented was limited. Sampling was restricted to blood, and TCR repertoires in tissue are likely to differ from TCR repertoires in blood. Rarefaction of sorted-subset datasets indicated incomplete sequencing despite the large sequencing depth. Pairwise subsampling indicated that sequencing depth was expected to affect the degree of clonotype sharing among donors. About 5% of naive CD4, 3.5% of naive CD8, about 2.1% of memory CD4, and around 0.42% of memory CD8 clonotypes were shared across several donors. Larger estimated clonotype richness was generally found for naive subsets than for memory subsets.

Sequenced material: naive CD4+ T cells sorted from blood. The cell subset or site label for this specimen denotes: CD45RA+ positively selected. This clonotype was obtained from a man aged 18-30 years in good health. The V and J segments used are TRBV21-1 and TRBJ2-5; the tabulated D call, TRBD2, remains unverified against the DNA. TRBV21-1 is termed a pseudogene. The CDR3 is CASSKGRGSATQYF. The nucleotide sequence is TGTGCCAGCAGCAAAGGCAGAGGGTCGGCGACCCAGTACTTC.